This TCR beta chain appears in the sequencing data of a study of T cells in Graves' hyperthyroidism and ophthalmopathy. The germline CDR1 and CDR2 sequences are DFQATT and SNEGSKA (reference sequence). Trimming cost V 2 bases and J 4 bases; bases outside gene matches: 12. The CDR3 consists of 16 residues. RNA transcripts served as the template for amplifying TCR beta CDR3 regions. Using the HTBI primer set, a first-round RT-PCR was run on the TCR CDR3. Via MiXCR, TCRdb re-called the multiplex PCR reads, giving one row per CDR3 protein. The sample has almost 600,000 distinct CDR3 sequences, about 43% seen once.

The sequence was collected from a woman younger than 30 with Graves' hyperthyroidism. V usage is TRBV20-1 and J usage is TRBJ2-3; 7 nucleotides line up with TRBD2. The sequencing input was peripheral blood or thyroid tissue (not recorded which). The DNA of the CDR3 is TGCAGTGCTAGAAGACTAGCCCAATCGGGGTCAGATACGCAGTATTTT. Protein: CSARRLAQSGSDTQYF.